This T cell receptor beta chain was profiled in a study of blood T cell repertoires in COVID-19. Profiling relied on immunoSEQ multiplex PCR, and the TCRdb table lists in-frame clones only, not all of them. The data contain around 400,000 clones, around nine tenths of them seen just once; the ten biggest clones take up less than 2%. Clinical history reported by participants formed the basis on which cohorts were assigned. This clonotype was obtained from a woman between 25 and 40 years old who had recovered from COVID-19. Sequenced sample: PBMCs or T cells enriched from blood (not recorded which).

The CDR3 spells CASSHSQGLGGYTF. The CDR3 DNA is TGCGCCAGCAGCCATTCCCAGGGGTTAGGGGGCTACACCTTC. The chain couples TRBV4-1 to TRBJ1-2, with D perhaps matching TRBD1 (6 bases). Germline V gene data show CDR1 as MGHRA and CDR2 as YSYEKL. V lost 3 bases and J 8 bases, leaving 16 bases between the germline ends. The CDR3 covers 14 residues.